The rows below give T cell receptor beta chains drawn from one sample of a study of PD-1 blockade in classical Hodgkin lymphoma. Some clones are missing from TCRdb's copy, which holds only in-frame ones; the method was immunoSEQ multiplex PCR. The sample has some 150,000 clones; around 73% are singletons. The sequencing here drew on peripheral blood mononuclear cells (PBMCs), taken before the second cycle of nivolumab. These receptors came from a human donor with classical Hodgkin lymphoma. The CDR3 runs from the conserved cysteine through the conserved F or W. D genes are given only for firm matches. The size entry is marked missing in some rows and otherwise reads once, few, many or a size class.

CDR3aa,CDR3nt,d_gene,v_gene,j_gene,abundance
CASSLGGGTYNSPLHF,TGTGCCAGCAGCTTAGGGGGGGGGACCTATAATTCACCCCTCCACTTT,-,TRBV7-2,TRBJ1-6,-
CASSLPWTSVNEQYF,TGCGCCAGCAGCTTGCCATGGACTAGCGTCAACGAGCAGTACTTC,TRBD2,TRBV5-1,TRBJ2-7,-
CASSLSTGQGAGYTQYF,TGTGCCAGTAGTCTCAGTACGGGACAGGGGGCAGGATATACGCAGTATTTT,TRBD1,TRBV19,TRBJ2-3,-
CASSLWGYGELFF,TGTGCCAGCAGCTTGTGGGGGTACGGGGAGCTGTTTTTT,-,TRBV5-8,TRBJ2-2,-
CASSLNEETQYF,TGTGCCAGCAGCTTAAATGAGGAGACCCAGTACTTC,-,TRBV7-9,TRBJ2-5,few
CASSPHAGDSYEQYF,TGCGCCAGCAGCCCCCACGCGGGAGATTCCTACGAGCAGTACTTC,TRBD2,TRBV4-1,TRBJ2-7,few
CAISESGAETYNEQFF,TGTGCCATCAGTGAGTCGGGGGCAGAAACCTACAATGAGCAGTTCTTC,-,TRBV10-3,TRBJ2-1,-
CASSRPGDGYEQYF,TGTGCCAGCTCACGCCCCGGGGACGGCTACGAGCAGTACTTC,-,TRBV18,TRBJ2-7,-
CASSLAGPGLEQYF,TGTGCCAGCAGCTTAGCGGGACCTGGGCTCGAGCAGTACTTC,-,TRBV7-2,TRBJ2-7,-
CASSVGPLNEKLFF,TGTGCCAGCAGCGTAGGCCCCCTCAATGAAAAACTGTTTTTT,-,TRBV9,TRBJ1-4,-
CASSPPVTRYEQYF,TGTGCCAGCTCACCACCGGTGACACGGTACGAGCAGTACTTC,-,TRBV18,TRBJ2-7,-
CASSTGGRNQPQHF,TGTGCCAGCAGTACAGGGGGCCGGAATCAGCCCCAGCATTTT,TRBD1,TRBV28,TRBJ1-5,-
CASSYHRGTDTQYF,TGTGCCAGCAGTTACCATCGGGGTACAGATACGCAGTATTTT,-,TRBV6-6,TRBJ2-3,-
CASSYPSSGANVLTF,TGTGCCAGCAGTTACCCGAGCTCTGGGGCCAACGTCCTGACTTTC,-,TRBV6-5,TRBJ2-6,few
CASSVRQSRTDTQYF,TGTGCCAGCAGTGTCAGGCAGAGCCGCACAGATACGCAGTATTTT,-,TRBV2,TRBJ2-3,-
CASSKTGAAYEQYF,TGTGCCAGCAGCAAGACGGGGGCCGCCTACGAGCAGTACTTC,-,TRBV21-1,TRBJ2-7,-
CASSEGEKGYTF,TGTGCCAGCAGCGAGGGGGAGAAGGGCTACACCTTC,-,TRBV2,TRBJ1-2,-
CASEGLAGNNEQFF,TGTGCCAGCGAAGGACTAGCGGGGAACAATGAGCAGTTCTTC,TRBD2,TRBV28,TRBJ2-1,-
CASSLDLGDSNEQYF,TGTGCCAGCAGCTTAGACCTGGGGGACTCGAATGAGCAGTACTTC,-,TRBV11-2,TRBJ2-7,-
CASSQGRGGSSGNTIYF,TGTGCCAGCAGCCAAGGGAGAGGGGGCAGCTCTGGAAACACCATATATTTT,TRBD1,TRBV27,TRBJ1-3,-
CASSLSGNIAGELFF,TGTGCCAGCAGTTTATCAGGGAACATAGCCGGGGAGCTGTTTTTT,-,TRBV28,TRBJ2-2,few
CASSPQGAGNQPQHF,TGTGCCAGCTCACCGCAGGGGGCTGGCAATCAGCCCCAGCATTTT,TRBD1,TRBV18,TRBJ1-5,-
CASSPGQGRDTQYF,TGTGCCAGCTCACCAGGGCAGGGGAGAGATACGCAGTATTTT,-,TRBV18,TRBJ2-3,-
CASRPGGASYEQYF,TGTGCCAGCAGACCCGGGGGGGCCAGCTACGAGCAGTACTTC,TRBD2,TRBV6-5,TRBJ2-7,-
CASSYSSLGEAFF,TGTGCCAGCAGTTACTCATCGTTAGGGGAGGCTTTCTTT,-,TRBV6-5,TRBJ1-1,-
CASSLGAGFYEQYF,TGTGCCAGCAGCTTGGGGGCAGGATTCTACGAGCAGTACTTC,-,TRBV5-4,TRBJ2-7,-
CASSGSTSGGAADTQYF,TGTGCCAGCAGTGGGTCTACTAGCGGGGGGGCAGCAGATACGCAGTATTTT,TRBD2,TRBV6-1,TRBJ2-3,-
CASRKKSGIHQETQYF,TGTGCCAGCAGGAAAAAATCAGGGATCCACCAAGAGACCCAGTACTTC,-,TRBV27,TRBJ2-5,-
CAISGPTPLTGANYGYTF,TGTGCCATCAGTGGGCCAACCCCCCTGACAGGGGCTAACTATGGCTACACCTTC,TRBD1,TRBV10-3,TRBJ1-2,-
CASSLLGDRAYEQYF,TGTGCCAGCAGCTTATTGGGGGACAGAGCTTACGAGCAGTACTTC,TRBD1,TRBV7-3,TRBJ2-7,-
CASSYSNWAAGETQYF,TGTGCCAGCAGTTACTCGAATTGGGCAGCGGGGGAGACCCAGTACTTC,TRBD2,TRBV6-5,TRBJ2-5,few
CSVGDANGFPYEQYF,TGCAGCGTTGGGGATGCTAACGGGTTTCCCTACGAGCAGTACTTC,-,TRBV29-1,TRBJ2-7,-
CASSTRGGVETQYF,TGCGCCAGCAGCACTCGGGGAGGGGTGGAGACCCAGTACTTC,TRBD2,TRBV5-1,TRBJ2-5,-
CASSLDRGPNYGYTF,TGTGCCAGCAGCTTAGATCGGGGCCCCAACTATGGCTACACCTTC,-,TRBV7-2,TRBJ1-2,-
CSGRDRTYEQYF,TGCAGCGGGCGGGACAGGACCTACGAGCAGTACTTC,TRBD1,TRBV29-1,TRBJ2-7,-
CASSRSLYEQYF,TGTGCCAGCAGCCGATCCCTCTACGAGCAGTACTTC,-,TRBV7-9,TRBJ2-7,-
CASSLPGSEQYF,TGTGCCAGCAGCTTACCGGGCTCCGAGCAGTACTTC,-,TRBV7-6,TRBJ2-7,-
CASSLTGTGYGYTF,TGTGCCAGCAGCTTAACTGGGACAGGGTATGGCTACACCTTC,TRBD1,TRBV11-2,TRBJ1-2,-
CASSLTYQGAGEAFF,TGTGCCAGCAGCTTGACCTATCAGGGGGCTGGTGAAGCTTTCTTT,TRBD1,TRBV5-4,TRBJ1-1,once
CASGQGMNTEAFF,TGTGCCAGCGGACAGGGGATGAACACTGAAGCTTTCTTT,TRBD1,TRBV9,TRBJ1-1,-
CASSFNRGEETQYF,TGCGCCAGCAGCTTTAACAGGGGGGAAGAGACCCAGTACTTC,TRBD1,TRBV5-1,TRBJ2-5,-
CASSVAGRGYTF,TGTGCCAGCAGTGTCGCGGGAAGGGGCTACACCTTC,-,TRBV6-1,TRBJ1-2,-
CASSVEASGDYEQYF,TGTGCCAGCAGCGTAGAGGCTAGCGGGGACTACGAGCAGTACTTC,TRBD2,TRBV9,TRBJ2-7,-
CAISELGQGATDTQYF,TGTGCCATCAGTGAGCTGGGACAGGGGGCCACAGATACGCAGTATTTT,TRBD1,TRBV10-3,TRBJ2-3,-
CASRDSGSYEQYF,TGTGCCAGCAGGGACAGCGGGTCTTACGAGCAGTACTTC,-,TRBV28,TRBJ2-7,-
CASSPTSGREETQYF,TGTGCCAGCAGTCCGACTAGCGGGAGGGAAGAGACCCAGTACTTC,TRBD2,TRBV28,TRBJ2-5,once
CAISPPGNTEAFF,TGTGCCATCAGCCCTCCAGGGAACACTGAAGCTTTCTTT,-,TRBV10-3,TRBJ1-1,few
CAKQGPPRYEQYF,TGTGCCAAGCAGGGGCCGCCTCGATACGAGCAGTACTTC,-,TRBV7-9,TRBJ2-7,-
CASSLVVGTEQYF,TGTGCCAGCAGCTTAGTGGTGGGGACCGAGCAGTACTTC,-,TRBV11-2,TRBJ2-7,-
CASSKTGLPSDEQYF,TGTGCCAGCAGCAAGACAGGGCTACCTAGCGACGAGCAGTACTTC,-,TRBV28,TRBJ2-7,few
CASSMTKRSSYEQYF,TGTGCCAGCAGCATGACTAAACGGAGCTCCTACGAGCAGTACTTC,-,TRBV5-6,TRBJ2-7,-